A selection of T cell receptor beta chains follows, all from one sample in a study of blood T cells in healthy people across ages. TCRdb re-analysed the 5' RACE reads in MiXCR, keeping a single row per CDR3 protein. The sample has 800,000 or so distinct CDR3 sequences, 55% to 65% seen once. The source material was blood. These receptors all stem from a young man in good health. Both conserved end residues are part of each CDR3. D genes are given only for firm matches. Only some rows state a clone size, as once, few, many or a class for expanded clones.

TRBJ2-1 | few | TRBD2 | TRBV3-1 | TGTGCCAGCAGCCTCGCTAGCGGGGTGTACAATGAGCAGTTCTTC | CASSLASGVYNEQFF
TRBJ1-2 | NA | NA | TRBV20-1 | TGCAGTGCTAGCCGGGGGACGGCGCTCTATGGCTACACCTTC | CSASRGTALYGYTF
TRBJ2-5 | few | TRBD2 | TRBV3-1 | TGTGCCAGCAGCCAAGCTATCGCGGGGGGGCGGGAGACCCAGTACTTC | CASSQAIAGGRETQYF
TRBJ2-7 | few | TRBD1 | TRBV4-3 | TGCGCCAGCAGCCAAGATCAGGGGGTCTACGGCGAGCAGTACTTC | CASSQDQGVYGEQYF
TRBJ2-1 | few | NA | TRBV5-6 | TGTGCCAGCAGTCTGTGGAGTGAGCAGTTCTTC | CASSLWSEQFF
TRBJ1-4 | NA | NA | TRBV15 | TGTGCCACCAGCAGGAAAAAAACTATGGGAAAGCTGTTTTTT | CATSRKKTMGKLFF
TRBJ2-7 | NA | TRBD2 | TRBV6-2/TRBV6-3 | TGTGCCAGCAGGCGAGCGGCGGGAGACCCAGAGCAGTACTTC | CASRRAAGDPEQYF
TRBJ2-7 | NA | NA | TRBV7-9 | TGTGCCAGCAGCCCCCTCCCCGCGGGTACCTACGAGCAGTACTTC | CASSPLPAGTYEQYF
TRBJ2-7 | NA | NA | TRBV9 | TGTGCCAGCAGCTCCGAGACTAGTTCCTACGAGCAGTACTTC | CASSSETSSYEQYF
TRBJ2-1 | few | TRBD2 | TRBV9 | TGTGCCAGCAGCTCGGGGGGAAATGCTCGCAATGAGCAGTTCTTC | CASSSGGNARNEQFF
TRBJ2-5 | once | TRBD2 | TRBV2 | TGTGCCAGCAGAGCTGGACTAGCGGGGGAAGAGACCCAGTACTTC | CASRAGLAGEETQYF
TRBJ2-7 | few | NA | TRBV5-4 | TGTGCCAGCAGCTTGGGTGCGGGGGCCGACTACGAGCAGTACTTC | CASSLGAGADYEQYF
TRBJ2-3 | NA | NA | TRBV7-6 | TGTGCCAGCAGTTACGGACGGGACACAGATACGCAGTATTTT | CASSYGRDTDTQYF
TRBJ2-7 | NA | TRBD1 | TRBV20-1 | TGCAGTGCCAACAGGGACAGGAACACCTACGAGCAGTACTTC | CSANRDRNTYEQYF
TRBJ2-4 | NA | NA | TRBV7-9 | TGTGCCAGCAGCTCGGATCGGACAGTCCTAGCCAAAAACATTCAGTACTTC | CASSSDRTVLAKNIQYF
TRBJ1-4 | NA | NA | TRBV4-1 | TGCGCCAGCAGCAGCCCATACGAAAAACTGTTTTTT | CASSSPYEKLFF
TRBJ1-2 | many | NA | TRBV4-2 | TGTGCCAGCAGCCCTATCGTCGGGGAAGCTAACTATGGCTACACCTTC | CASSPIVGEANYGYTF
TRBJ2-1 | NA | TRBD2 | TRBV10-1 | TGCGCCAGCGGGGGGACTAGCGGGTTCAATGAGCAGTTCTTC | CASGGTSGFNEQFF
TRBJ1-1 | NA | TRBD1 | TRBV25-1 | TGTGCCAGCACTAAGGACAGGGGGGGAATGAACACTGAAGCTTTCTTT | CASTKDRGGMNTEAFF
TRBJ2-1 | few | TRBD1 | TRBV7-2 | TGTGCCAGCAGCCCCTACTCGGACAGGGAATACAATGAGCAGTTCTTC | CASSPYSDREYNEQFF
TRBJ1-1 | NA | TRBD1 | TRBV6-5 | TGTGCCAGCAGTTCCCTCGAGGACAGGCCTTATACTGAGACTGAAGCTTTCTTT | CASSSLEDRPYTETEAFF
TRBJ2-1 | NA | NA | TRBV6-6 | TGTGCCAGCAGCGACCCAGGGGTAGTAGGGTTCTTC | CASSDPGVVGFF
TRBJ2-7 | once | TRBD1 | TRBV7-9 | TGTGCCAGCATCCGGGACAGAACCTACGAGCAGTACTTC | CASIRDRTYEQYF
TRBJ2-7 | NA | TRBD1 | TRBV6-2/TRBV6-3 | TGTGCCAGCAGCCGTGACAGGGAAGGGCCCTACGAGCAGTACTTC | CASSRDREGPYEQYF
TRBJ1-2 | NA | NA | TRBV20-1 | TGCGGTGCCGTCACCGGGACACAAATCCCTGGGTCTGGCTACACCTTC | CGAVTGTQIPGSGYTF
TRBJ2-7 | NA | NA | TRBV29-1 | TGCAGCGTTGAAGTGAAAGACGGATCCTACGAGCAGTACTTC | CSVEVKDGSYEQYF
TRBJ2-3 | NA | NA | TRBV5-1 | TGCGCCAGCAGCTTGGCCCGACTAGGGGGCACAGATACGCAGTATTTT | CASSLARLGGTDTQYF
TRBJ2-5 | NA | NA | TRBV6-6 | TGTGCCAGCAGGCATATAGCGGTACGGGAGACCCGGTACTTC | CASRHIAVRETRYF
TRBJ2-6 | NA | NA | TRBV12-3/TRBV12-4 | TGTGCCAGCAGTTTACGGGGTATAAGGTCCGGGGCCAACGTCCTGACTTTC | CASSLRGIRSGANVLTF
TRBJ1-2 | NA | TRBD1 | TRBV7-9 | TGTGCCAGCAGCTCTGCGTGGCGCCAGGGGGCTAGCTACACCTTC | CASSSAWRQGASYTF
TRBJ2-3 | NA | NA | TRBV7-9 | TGTGCCAGCAGCCCTAAACAAGCAGATACGCAGTATTTT | CASSPKQADTQYF
TRBJ2-6 | many | NA | TRBV7-2 | TGTGCCAGCAGCTTGCGATCCTCTGGGGCCAACGTCCTGACTTTC | CASSLRSSGANVLTF
TRBJ2-6 | NA | NA | TRBV15 | TGTGCCACCAGCTCCACCCGGGCGAACTCTGGGGCCAACGTCCTGACTTTC | CATSSTRANSGANVLTF
TRBJ1-2 | NA | TRBD1 | TRBV5-1 | TGCGCCAGCAGCTTGGAAGGCCGGGGACAGGGGGCCCCTGGCTACACCTTC | CASSLEGRGQGAPGYTF
TRBJ2-5 | NA | TRBD2 | TRBV7-2 | TGTGCCAGCAGCATGACTAGCGGGGTTATTGAGACCCAGTACTTC | CASSMTSGVIETQYF
TRBJ1-5 | NA | TRBD1 | TRBV29-1 | TGCAGCGTAGGCACCGGGACAGGGGGCGATCAGCCCCAGCATTTT | CSVGTGTGGDQPQHF
TRBJ2-7 | NA | NA | TRBV11-2 | TGTGCCAGCAGCTTAGGCCGAGGCAGCAGCTCCTACGAGCAGTACTTC | CASSLGRGSSSYEQYF
TRBJ1-2 | NA | TRBD1 | TRBV6-6 | TGTGCCAGCAGTTACTCGGGGGACAGGGGGCCCTATGGCTACACCTTC | CASSYSGDRGPYGYTF
TRBJ1-2 | NA | NA | TRBV29-1 | TGCAGCGTTGAGCCGATAAGTGGACAGCAGAACTATGGCTACACCTTC | CSVEPISGQQNYGYTF
TRBJ1-5 | many | NA | TRBV9 | TGTGCCAGCAGCGTAGGGACAGACTCTCAGCCCCAGCATTTT | CASSVGTDSQPQHF